Each of the 29 T cell receptor beta chains below was sequenced from the same sample in a study of molecular identifiers for immune sequencing clone quantification (dated by TCRdb to 2016 to 2018). Library construction relied on PCR. The sequencer listed for this sample is NextSeq 500. The raw public data were reprocessed by TCRdb itself: fastp quality trimming at Q25, MiXCR clonotype calling, in-frame beta chains only. Rows with a matching CDR3 protein are joined into one entry that keeps the most common DNA and genes. Across this sample there are over 550,000 distinct CDR3 sequences, with 25% seen only once. The ten largest make up roughly 0.83% of the sample. Source material: naive CD8+ T cells from blood, with Jurkat cell RNA spiked in. Sample cell subset or site, as interpreted from the label and publication: FACS-sorted CD8+CD4-CCR7+CD45RA+ naive T cells. These receptor sequences come from a human donor in good health. Some libraries in this study had Jurkat cell RNA spiked in.

The chain is built from TRBV13 and TRBJ1-1, with D unresolved. Germline-derived CDR1 and CDR2 are PRHDT and FYEKMQ (reference sequence). The CDR3 length is 14 residues. The germline V and J ends were trimmed by 0 bases and 10 bases, with 15 bases remaining between them. The DNA for the CDR3 is TGTGCCAGCAGCTTAGGGGGCGTCGACCCTGCAGCTTTCTTT. Encoded protein: CASSLGGVDPAAFF.

J is TRBJ1-5 and V is TRBV6-2 or TRBV6-3; unclear D gene. Trimming took 2 bases from V and 7 from J, leaving 12 bases between them. Germline values: CDR1 MNHEY, CDR2 SVGEGT. The CDR3 is made up of 14 amino acids. The CDR3 nucleotides read TGTGCCAGCAGTTACGAGGGCTTGCGGCAGCCCCAGCATTTT. Amino acids: CASSYEGLRQPQHF.

As regards this clonotype: Just one base apart from a much larger clone, this may be a read error. The chain is built from TRBV7-2 and TRBJ1-1; a weak D match, TRBD1 (6 bases). Looked up from germline, CDR1 is SGHTA and CDR2 is FQGNSA. The CDR3 totals 13 residues. V was cut by 7 bases and J by 8 bases, with 17 bases left in between. The CDR3 DNA sequence: TGTGCCAGCAACCCTAACAGGGTAGGCGAAGCTTTCTTT. Encoded protein: CASNPNRVGEAFF.

About this clonotype: With only one base between it and a far larger clone, this is likely a read error. This chain connects TRBV5-4 to TRBJ1-1; D gene unclear. Germline assignment: CDR1 SGHNT and CDR2 YYREEE (reference sequence). This CDR3 has 11 amino acids. CDR3 bases: TGTGCCAGCAGCGCGAACACTGAAGCTCTCTTT. Protein product: CASSANTEALF. The whole variable domain, filled in from reference TRBV5-4 and TRBJ1-1, reads ETGVTQSPTHLIKTRGQQVTLRCSSQSGHNTVSWYQQALGQGPQFIFQYYREEENGRGNFPPRFSGLQFPNYSSELNVNALELDDSALYLCASSANTEALFGQGTRLTVV.

This clonotype came up many times. As DNA, the CDR3 is TGCAGCGTTGAGCCCAACGGTGAGCAGTTCTTC. Translating gives CSVEPNGEQFF. This rearrangement joins TRBV29-1 to TRBJ2-1; D gene unclear. Germline V lookup: CDR1 SQVTM, CDR2 ANQGSEA. Deletions cut 3 bases from V and 9 bases from J, with 9 bases between. The CDR3 extends over 11 amino acids.

The table lists this clonotype with many counts. J is TRBJ1-1 and V is TRBV6-2 or TRBV6-3; TRBD1 might be the D (6 bases). Trimming pared 2 bases from V and 1 base from J, leaving 17 bases between. Germline V gives CDR1 MNHEY, CDR2 SVGEGT. This CDR3 comprises 17 residues. The CDR3 DNA is TGTGCCAGCAGTTACGGTCCTGAGGGGGGCTGGAACACTGAAGCTTTCTTT. Translated, it gives CASSYGPEGGWNTEAFF.

The genes are TRBV6-5 and TRBJ2-1; D gene uncertain. Germline loops: CDR1 MNHEY, CDR2 SVGAGI. Deletions cut 0 bases from V and 0 bases from J, with 6 bases between. CDR3 length equals 15 residues. CDR3 in amino acids: CASSYSSSSYNEQFF. CDR3 in DNA: TGTGCCAGCAGTTACTCGTCCAGCTCCTACAATGAGCAGTTCTTC.

The CDR3 DNA follows: TGTGCCAGCAGTTATGGGGGGGACAGCGACTACGAGCAGTACTTC. Protein: CASSYGGDSDYEQYF. This chain connects TRBV6-2 or TRBV6-3 to TRBJ2-7; D assignment may be TRBD1 or TRBD2 (7 bases each). The CDR3 contains 15 residues. Germline CDR1 and CDR2: MNHEY and SVGEGT. The V and J ends lost 3 bases and 3 bases respectively, with 15 bases between them.

This clonotype was seen repeatedly, ten times or more. The chain has TRBV7-6 and TRBJ2-7; TRBD2 agrees at 13 bases. The CDR3 is made up of 14 amino acids. CDR1 and CDR2 from the germline V gene are SGHVS and FNYEAQ. J gave up 7 bases and V 4 bases, and 4 bases lay outside the gene matches. CDR3 protein: CASSWTSGSGEQYF. Written as DNA, the CDR3 is TGTGCCAGCAGCTGGACTAGCGGGAGTGGGGAGCAGTACTTC.

Concerning this clonotype itself: Being one base from a much bigger clone, this may be a read error. The rearrangement joins TRBV6-5 to TRBJ2-3, with 7 bases that match TRBD1. Per germline, CDR1 MNHEY and CDR2 SVGAGI. The CDR3 is 16 residues long. The CDR3 DNA sequence: TGTGCCGGCAGTGGCACAGGGGCCCTTAGCACAGATACGCAGTATTTT. Its protein is CAGSGTGALSTDTQYF.

The chain employs TRBV27 and TRBJ1-1; D unclear. V was trimmed by 6 bases and J by 0 bases, leaving 8 bases between them. Germline V gene lookup returns CDR1 MNHEY and CDR2 SMNVEV (reference sequence). The CDR3 spans 13 residues. The CDR3 here is CASSLHLNTEAFF. DNA of the CDR3: TGTGCCAGCAGCCTACACCTGAACACTGAAGCTTTCTTT.

In the case of this clonotype: A much bigger clone sits one base away, suggesting this may be a read error. No conserved phenylalanine or tryptophan is present at the end of the CDR3, so a read error is the likely explanation. The J gene is TRBJ1-1, the V gene TRBV7-9; TRBD1 matches at 8 bases. V lost 6 bases to trimming and J lost 4 bases; unmatched junction nucleotides: 16. The CDR3 length is 17 residues. The germline gives CDR1 SEHNR, CDR2 FQNEAQ (reference sequence). CDR3 loop: CASSSTSAGGAGTEAFL. For the CDR3, the DNA is TGTGCCAGCAGTTCCACCAGTGCAGGGGGCGCGGGCACTGAAGCTTTCCTT.

This clonotype was found once. CDR3 in DNA: TGTGCCAGTAGTTTGGACCCAGGGGAGCAGTTCTTC. It specifies CASSLDPGEQFF. The genes are TRBV19 and TRBJ2-1, with D perhaps TRBD1 (5 bases). The CDR3 extends over 12 amino acids. Trimming removed 5 bases at V and 10 bases at J, with 12 bases between. Germline CDR1 and CDR2: LNHDA and SQIVND (reference sequence).

With regard to this clonotype: One junction end does not reproduce the germline sequence, and a read error may be involved. The V and J genes are TRBV27 and TRBJ2-3, with 12 bases matching TRBD2. CDR1 and CDR2 (germline): MNHEY, SMNVEV (reference sequence). The length of the CDR3 is 16 residues. The CDR3 coding sequence is TGTGCCAACAGTCTCGGGACTAGCGGGAGCACAGATACGCAGTATTTT. This gives the protein CANSLGTSGSTDTQYF.

This clonotype was detected ten times or more. This chain links TRBV13 with TRBJ1-1, with D unresolved. CDR1 PRHDT and CDR2 FYEKMQ come from the germline V gene (reference sequence). V was clipped by 2 bases and J by 3 bases, with 13 bases between them. This CDR3 spans 15 amino acids. This CDR3 reads CASSLYGTLDTEAFF. The CDR3 coding sequence is TGTGCCAGCAGCTTATATGGAACGCTGGACACTGAAGCTTTCTTT.

The V call is TRBV27, the J call TRBJ2-7, with D perhaps matching TRBD2 (6 bases). The germline gives CDR1 MNHEY, CDR2 SMNVEV (reference sequence). The length of the CDR3 is 14 residues. Trimming removed 4 bases at V and 1 base at J, with 11 bases between. The CDR3 nucleotides read TGTGCCAGCAGTTACCAGGGACTTTCCTACGAGCAGTACTTC. This sequence encodes CASSYQGLSYEQYF.

In regard to this clonotype: It may be a read error: a sequence one base away is much more abundant. This chain joins TRBV29-1 and TRBJ2-3; the match to TRBD2 covers 7 bases. J lost 3 bases, V lost 6 bases, and 12 bases had no gene match. The CDR3 has 15 residues. Germline CDR1 reads SQVTM; CDR2 reads ANQGSEA. The CDR3: CSVIRRRGSTDTQYF. DNA of the CDR3: TGCAGCGTAATTCGACGCCGCGGGAGTACAGATACGCAGTATTTT.

The chain combines TRBV19 with TRBJ2-3; 12 bases are shared with TRBD2. This CDR3 has 16 amino acids. Per the germline V gene, CDR1 is LNHDA and CDR2 is SQIVND (reference sequence). V lost 3 bases to trimming and J lost 3 bases; unmatched junction nucleotides: 4. CDR3 sequence: CASSIWTSGETDTQYF. CDR3 nucleotide sequence: TGTGCCAGTAGTATTTGGACTAGCGGGGAAACAGATACGCAGTATTTT.

This clonotype has a handful of counts. The chain couples TRBV20-1 to TRBJ2-1; no firm D call. Germline V gene sequence: CDR1 DFQATT, CDR2 SNEGSKA (reference sequence). Trimming shortened V by 0 bases and J by 1 base, and 22 bases separated the two germline ends. The CDR3 consists of 19 residues. CDR3 sequence reads: CSARDLGVQGRQSYNEQFF. In DNA form, the CDR3 reads TGCAGTGCTAGAGATCTCGGAGTACAAGGGCGGCAATCCTACAATGAGCAGTTCTTC.

Notes on this clonotype: A single base separates this from a much larger clone, so it may be a read error. The chain carries TRBV20-1 and TRBJ1-2; D uncertain. The ends were cut back, 0 bases at V and 0 bases at J, with 5 bases in the middle. The CDR3 consists of 13 residues. Germline CDR1 is DFQATT and CDR2 is SNEGSKA (reference sequence). The CDR3 DNA reads as TGCAGTGCTAGAGATCTAGCTAACTATGGCTACACCTTC. This translates into CSARDLANYGYTF.

As concerns this clonotype: A much bigger clone sits one base away, suggesting this may be a read error. The chain is built from TRBV19 and TRBJ2-1; 8 positions match TRBD1. CDR1 LNHDA and CDR2 SQIVND come from the germline V gene (reference sequence). Trimming cost V 5 bases and J 6 bases; bases outside gene matches: 6. This CDR3 is built from 14 residues. The CDR3 protein is CASSLTGVLNEQFF. In nucleotides, the CDR3 is TGTGCCAGTAGTCTGACAGGGGTCCTCAATGAGCAGTTCTTC.

In regard to this clonotype: This may stem from a read error, because a much larger clone lies one nucleotide away. The V call is TRBV6-2 or TRBV6-3, the J call TRBJ2-5, with 14 bases aligning to TRBD2. The CDR3 has 16 residues. CDR1 is MNHEY and CDR2 is SVGEGT in the germline V gene. The DNA for the CDR3 is TGTGCCAGCAGTTTCGGACTAGCGGGAGGTATGAAGACCCTGTACTTC. Residues: CASSFGLAGGMKTLYF.

The sample holds a few counts of this clonotype. The J gene is TRBJ2-1, the V gene TRBV7-9; 11 positions match TRBD2. This CDR3 spans 16 amino acids. Germline CDR1 and CDR2: SEHNR and FQNEAQ (reference sequence). V lost 5 bases to trimming and J lost 4 bases; unmatched junction nucleotides: 7. CDR3 protein: CASSPPGTSGYNEQFF. CDR3 DNA: TGTGCCAGCAGCCCTCCCGGGACTAGCGGTTACAATGAGCAGTTCTTC.

The J gene is TRBJ2-7, the V gene TRBV6-2 or TRBV6-3; 10 bases line up with TRBD1. CDR1 MNHEY and CDR2 SVGEGT come from the germline V gene. The CDR3 is 14 amino acids. J was trimmed by 6 bases and V by 11 bases; bases with no gene match: 13. The CDR3 coding sequence is TGTGCCCGCCGTCCGACAGGGGGCGAGGCCGAGCAGTACTTC. As protein: CARRPTGGEAEQYF.

In this sample, this clonotype turned up a few times. The V call is TRBV4-1, the J call TRBJ1-1, with D unclear. Trimming took 2 bases from V and 0 from J, leaving 4 bases between them. Looked up from germline, CDR1 is MGHRA and CDR2 is YSYEKL. The CDR3 runs to 13 residues. CDR3 nucleotides: TGCGCCAGCAGCCAAAGGATGAACACTGAAGCTTTCTTT. Its translation is CASSQRMNTEAFF.

There are many counts of this clonotype. The chain joins TRBV7-9 to TRBJ2-1, with D tentatively TRBD2 (5 bases). The germline V and J ends were trimmed by 6 bases and 2 bases, with 14 bases remaining between them. CDR1 and CDR2 (germline): SEHNR, FQNEAQ (reference sequence). This CDR3 comprises 15 residues. CDR3 region: CASRTPWGAYNEQFF. The DNA of the CDR3 is TGTGCCAGCAGAACCCCGTGGGGAGCCTACAATGAGCAGTTCTTC.

Turning to this clonotype: One end of the junction does not line up with germline, which may come from a read error. The chain has TRBV4-3 and TRBJ1-4; 9 bases map to TRBD1. The CDR3 covers 15 residues. The germline V gene encodes CDR1 LGHNA and CDR2 YSLEER. The CDR3 is CTSSQGTGSDEKLFF. The CDR3 DNA reads as TGCACCAGCAGCCAGGGGACAGGGTCTGATGAAAAACTGTTTTTT.

This clonotype has ten or more counts. The V call is TRBV2, the J call TRBJ1-2; D is perhaps TRBD1 (5 bases). V lost 1 base to trimming and J lost 10 bases, with 19 bases between them. The CDR3 covers 15 residues. Germline CDR1 and CDR2: SNHLY and FYNNEI. This chain's CDR3 is CASSEGRGQGLTYTF. The CDR3 DNA sequence: TGTGCCAGCAGTGAAGGGAGGGGTCAGGGTCTAACCTACACCTTC.

This clonotype occurred many times. This chain joins TRBV25-1 and TRBJ2-1; 8 nucleotides agree with TRBD2. Germline values: CDR1 MGHDK, CDR2 SYGVNS. CDR3 length: 15 residues. The V segment lost 6 bases and the J segment 2 bases; nucleotides outside the gene matches: 6. The CDR3 coding sequence is TGTGCCAGCAGCCAATCCGGGGGGGCCTACAATGAGCAGTTCTTC. This gives the protein CASSQSGGAYNEQFF.